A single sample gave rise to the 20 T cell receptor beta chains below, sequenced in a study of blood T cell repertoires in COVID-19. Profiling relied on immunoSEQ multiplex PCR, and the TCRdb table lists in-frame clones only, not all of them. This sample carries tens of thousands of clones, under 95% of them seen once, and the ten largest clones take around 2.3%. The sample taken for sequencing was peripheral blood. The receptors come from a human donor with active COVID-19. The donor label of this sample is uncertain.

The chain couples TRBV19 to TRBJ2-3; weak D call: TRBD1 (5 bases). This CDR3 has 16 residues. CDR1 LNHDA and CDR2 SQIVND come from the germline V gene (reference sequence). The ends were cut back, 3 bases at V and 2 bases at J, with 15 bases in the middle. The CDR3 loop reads CASSIDQGLDTDTQYF. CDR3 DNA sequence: TGTGCCAGTAGTATCGACCAGGGCTTAGACACAGATACGCAGTATTTT.

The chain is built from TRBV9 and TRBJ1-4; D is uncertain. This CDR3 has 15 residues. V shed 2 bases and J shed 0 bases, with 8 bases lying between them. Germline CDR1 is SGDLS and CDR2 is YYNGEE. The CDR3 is CASSVDTATNEKLFF. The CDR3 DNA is TGTGCCAGCAGCGTTGATACAGCAACTAATGAAAAACTGTTTTTT. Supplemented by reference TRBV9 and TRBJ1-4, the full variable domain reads DSGVTQTPKHLITATGQRVTLRCSPRSGDLSVYWYQQSLDQGLQFLIQYYNGEERAKGNILERFSAQQFPDLHSELNLSSLELGDSALYFCASSVDTATNEKLFFGSGTQLSVL.

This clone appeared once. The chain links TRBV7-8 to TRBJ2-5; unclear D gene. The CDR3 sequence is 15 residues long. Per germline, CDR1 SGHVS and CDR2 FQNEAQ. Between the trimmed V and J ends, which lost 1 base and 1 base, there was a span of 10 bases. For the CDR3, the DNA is TGTGCCAGCAGCTTAGTTGGCGAGGCCCAAGAGACCCAGTACTTC. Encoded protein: CASSLVGEAQETQYF.

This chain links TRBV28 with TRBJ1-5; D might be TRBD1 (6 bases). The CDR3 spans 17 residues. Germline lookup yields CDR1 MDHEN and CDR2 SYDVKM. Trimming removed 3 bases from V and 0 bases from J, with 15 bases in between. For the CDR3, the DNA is TGTGCCAGCAGTTTGTGGAAAGGGGGATCTAGCAATCAGCCCCAGCATTTT. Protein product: CASSLWKGGSSNQPQHF.

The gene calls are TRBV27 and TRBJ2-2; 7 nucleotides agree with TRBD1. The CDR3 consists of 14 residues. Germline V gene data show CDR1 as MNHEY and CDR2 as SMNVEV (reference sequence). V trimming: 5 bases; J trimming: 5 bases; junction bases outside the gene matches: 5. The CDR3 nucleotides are TGTGCCAGCAGTGTAACACAGGGGACCGGGGAGCTGTTTTTT. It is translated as CASSVTQGTGELFF.

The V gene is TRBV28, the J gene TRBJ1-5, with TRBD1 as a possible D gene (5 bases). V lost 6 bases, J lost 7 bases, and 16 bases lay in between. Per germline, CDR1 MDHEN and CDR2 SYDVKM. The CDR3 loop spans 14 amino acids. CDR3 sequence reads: CASSPREGMQPQHF. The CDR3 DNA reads TGTGCCAGCAGCCCCAGGGAGGGAATGCAGCCCCAGCATTTT. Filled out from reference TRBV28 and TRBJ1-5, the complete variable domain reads DVKVTQSSRYLVKRTGEKVFLECVQDMDHENMFWYRQDPGLGLRLIYFSYDVKMKEKGDIPEGYSVSREKKERFSLILESASTNQTSMYLCASSPREGMQPQHFGDGTRLSIL.

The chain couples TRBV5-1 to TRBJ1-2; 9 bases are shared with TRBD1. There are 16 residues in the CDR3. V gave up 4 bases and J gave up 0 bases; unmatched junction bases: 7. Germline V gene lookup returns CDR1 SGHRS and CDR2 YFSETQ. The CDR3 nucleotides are TGCGCCAGCAGCCAGGGACAGGGCTTCACTAACTATGGCTACACCTTC. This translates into CASSQGQGFTNYGYTF.

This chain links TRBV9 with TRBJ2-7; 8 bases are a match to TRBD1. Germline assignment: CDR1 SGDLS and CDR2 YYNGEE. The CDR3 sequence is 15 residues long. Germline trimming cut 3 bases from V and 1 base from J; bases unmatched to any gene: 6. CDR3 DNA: TGTGCCAGCAGCGCCGACAGGGGCCTGTCCTACGAGCAGTACTTC. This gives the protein CASSADRGLSYEQYF.

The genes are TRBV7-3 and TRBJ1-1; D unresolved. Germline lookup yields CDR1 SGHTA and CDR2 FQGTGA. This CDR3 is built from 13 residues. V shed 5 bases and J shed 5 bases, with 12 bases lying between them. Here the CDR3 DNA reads TGTGCCAGCAGCCCCAGACTACCTACTGAAGCTTTCTTT. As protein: CASSPRLPTEAFF.

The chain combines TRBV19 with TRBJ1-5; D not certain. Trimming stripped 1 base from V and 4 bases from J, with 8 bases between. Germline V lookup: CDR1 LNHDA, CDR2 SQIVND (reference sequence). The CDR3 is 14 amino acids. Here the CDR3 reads CASSIGVRNQPQHF. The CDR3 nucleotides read TGTGCCAGTAGTATAGGGGTGAGGAATCAGCCCCAGCATTTT. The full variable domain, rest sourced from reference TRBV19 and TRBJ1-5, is DGGITQSPKYLFRKEGQNVTLSCEQNLNHDAMYWYRQDPGQGLRLIYYSQIVNDFQKGDIAEGYSVSREKKESFPLTVTSAQKNPTAFYLCASSIGVRNQPQHFGDGTRLSIL.

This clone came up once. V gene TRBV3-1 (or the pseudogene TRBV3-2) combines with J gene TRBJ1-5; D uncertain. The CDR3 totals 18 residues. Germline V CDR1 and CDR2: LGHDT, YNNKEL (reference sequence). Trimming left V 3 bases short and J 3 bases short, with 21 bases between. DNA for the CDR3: TGTGCCAGCAGCCAGGACGAGGAATATTGGGGAGCCAATCAGCCCCAGCATTTT. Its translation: CASSQDEEYWGANQPQHF.

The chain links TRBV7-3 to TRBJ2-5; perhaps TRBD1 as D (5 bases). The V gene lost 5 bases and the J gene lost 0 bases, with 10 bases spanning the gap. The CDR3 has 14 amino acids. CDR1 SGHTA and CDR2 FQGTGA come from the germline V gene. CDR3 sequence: CASSPSGNQETQYF. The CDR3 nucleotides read TGTGCCAGCAGCCCCTCAGGGAACCAAGAGACCCAGTACTTC.

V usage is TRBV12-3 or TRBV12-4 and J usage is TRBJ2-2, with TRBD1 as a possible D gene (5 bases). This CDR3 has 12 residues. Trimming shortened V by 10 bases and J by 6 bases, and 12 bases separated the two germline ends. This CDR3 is CANYRGAGELFF. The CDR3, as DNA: TGTGCCAACTATAGGGGCGCCGGGGAGCTGTTTTTT.

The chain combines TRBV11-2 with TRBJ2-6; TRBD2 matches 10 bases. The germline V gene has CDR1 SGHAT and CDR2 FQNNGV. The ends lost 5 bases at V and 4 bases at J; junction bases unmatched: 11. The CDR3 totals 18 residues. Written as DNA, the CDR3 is TGTGCCAGCAGCCCTTACCCTAGCGGGGGACCAGGGGCCAACGTCCTGACTTTC. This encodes CASSPYPSGGPGANVLTF.

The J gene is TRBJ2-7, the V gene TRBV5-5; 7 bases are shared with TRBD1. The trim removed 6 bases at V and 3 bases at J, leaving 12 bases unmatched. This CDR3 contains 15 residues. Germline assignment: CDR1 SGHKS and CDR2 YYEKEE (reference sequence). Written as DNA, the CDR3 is TGTGCCAGCACCTCGAGGGGGCCCTTAAACTACGAGCAGTACTTC. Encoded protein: CASTSRGPLNYEQYF.

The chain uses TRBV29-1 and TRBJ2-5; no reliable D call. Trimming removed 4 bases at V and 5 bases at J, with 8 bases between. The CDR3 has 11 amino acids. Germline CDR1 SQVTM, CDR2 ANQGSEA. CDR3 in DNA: TGCAGCGTTGGAATAGCTGAGACCCAGTACTTC. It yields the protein CSVGIAETQYF.

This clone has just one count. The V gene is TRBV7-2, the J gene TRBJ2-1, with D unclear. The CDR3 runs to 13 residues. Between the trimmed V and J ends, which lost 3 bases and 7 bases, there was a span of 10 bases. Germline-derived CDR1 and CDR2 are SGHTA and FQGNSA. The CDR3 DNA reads TGTGCCAGCAGCTTCCGGGTATCAAATGAGCAGTTCTTC. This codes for CASSFRVSNEQFF. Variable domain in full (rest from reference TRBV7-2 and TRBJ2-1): GAGVSQSPSNKVTEKGKDVELRCDPISGHTALYWYRQSLGQGLEFLIYFQGNSAPDKSGLPSDRFSAERTGGSVSTLTIQRTQQEDSAVYLCASSFRVSNEQFFGPGTRLTVL.

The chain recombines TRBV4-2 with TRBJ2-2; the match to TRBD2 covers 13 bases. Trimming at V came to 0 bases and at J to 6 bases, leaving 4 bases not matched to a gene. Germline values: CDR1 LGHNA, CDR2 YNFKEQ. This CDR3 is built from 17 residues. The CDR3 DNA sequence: TGTGCCAGCAGCCAAGAGGCGACTAGCGGGGGGCCCGGGGAGCTGTTTTTT. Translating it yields CASSQEATSGGPGELFF.

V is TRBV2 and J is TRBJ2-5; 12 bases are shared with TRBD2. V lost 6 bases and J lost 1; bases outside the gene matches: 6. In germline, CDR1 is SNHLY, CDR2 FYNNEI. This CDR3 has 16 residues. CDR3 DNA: TGTGCCAGCAGGGAAACTAGCGGGGGGTTCCAAGAGACCCAGTACTTC. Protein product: CASRETSGGFQETQYF.

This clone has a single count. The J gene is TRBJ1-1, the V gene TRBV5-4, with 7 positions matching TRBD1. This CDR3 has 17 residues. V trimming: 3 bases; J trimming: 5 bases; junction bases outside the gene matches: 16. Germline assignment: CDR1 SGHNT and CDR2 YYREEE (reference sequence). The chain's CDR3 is CASSSRERGLRGTEAFF. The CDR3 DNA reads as TGTGCCAGCAGCTCCAGAGAGAGGGGGCTCCGGGGAACTGAAGCTTTCTTT.